The subject of this entry is one TCR beta chain. Its antigen has not been determined. No clone much larger than this one lies a single base away; base qualities are absent. These data are taken from a study of T cell changes during pregnancy in multiple sclerosis (dated by TCRdb to the late 2010s). Notes on the research overall: The study looked at changes in the T cell repertoire across pregnancy in women with multiple sclerosis.

Library method: the immunoSEQ multiplex PCR assay. TCRdb holds this immuneACCESS table with in-frame rearrangements only. Some clones are missing; in checked studies, unresolved V genes explain under half, and the rest has no known cause. The sample yields around 50,000 clones; approximately 90% were counted once. The top ten clonotypes cover roughly 5.2% of the sample. V is clipped by 5 bases and J by 2 bases, and the sequence between their germline boundaries is 10 bases long. Including cysteine and phenylalanine, the CDR3 has 14 amino acids. Just the 42-base CDR3 DNA is kept, in frame starting at base 1. For CDR1 and CDR2, the germline V gene lists KGHSH and LQKENI.

Sequenced sample: peripheral blood from another person, used as feeder cells. The rearrangement combines TRBV18 with TRBJ2-4, with no D gene named confidently. The receptor was derived from a human donor whose cells served as feeder cells for cultures in a pregnancy study. At the DNA level, the sequence is TGTGCCAGCTCAAGTGATTTTACCAAAAACATTCAGTACTTC. This yields the protein CASSSDFTKNIQYF.